The 24 T cell receptor beta chains reported below all come from one sample, sequenced in a study of response to subunit inactivated influenza vaccine. TCRdb analysed the RT-PCR reads with MiXCR anew, one entry per CDR3 protein. The data show fewer than 700,000 distinct CDR3 sequences, approximately 12% seen once. The material was PBMCs from blood, obtained more than 35 days after vaccination. The source is a man aged 50 to 59 who received an inactivated influenza vaccine.

The chain uses TRBV6-5 and TRBJ2-1; 7 bases map to TRBD2. Germline V CDR1 and CDR2: MNHEY, SVGAGI. The CDR3 sequence is 17 residues long. V trimming: 0 bases; J trimming: 4 bases; junction bases outside the gene matches: 9. The CDR3 DNA is TGTGCCAGCAGTTACTCCCCACGCCTAGCGGAGTACAATGAGCAGTTCTTC. Protein: CASSYSPRLAEYNEQFF.

This chain uses TRBV12-3 or TRBV12-4 with TRBJ2-1; perhaps TRBD1 as D (6 bases). The CDR3 sequence is 16 residues long. V dropped 10 bases and J dropped 6 bases, with 25 bases sitting between them. Here the CDR3 DNA reads TGTGCCATCGACTCGGCATCCCACTTGGGGGCCAATGAGCAGTTCTTC. Its translation is CAIDSASHLGANEQFF.

This clonotype was observed a few times. V usage is TRBV7-9 and J usage is TRBJ2-5, with TRBD1 matching 8 bases. V shed 5 bases, J shed 4 bases, and the junction held 9 bases outside the gene matches. Germline V gene lookup returns CDR1 SEHNR and CDR2 FQNEAQ (reference sequence). The CDR3 spans 15 residues. CDR3 loop: CASSTPGQVLETQYF. The CDR3 nucleotides read TGTGCCAGCAGCACCCCGGGACAGGTATTAGAGACCCAGTACTTC.

This chain connects TRBV5-1 to TRBJ2-2; 9 nucleotides line up with TRBD2. The CDR3 contains 16 residues. V was pared by 3 bases and J by 6 bases, with 9 bases of the junction left unmatched. In germline, CDR1 is SGHRS, CDR2 YFSETQ. CDR3 loop: CASSSPSGASSGELFF. For the CDR3, the DNA is TGCGCCAGCAGCTCCCCTAGCGGGGCATCCTCCGGGGAGCTGTTTTTT.

The V gene is TRBV16, the J gene TRBJ1-2, with D uncertain. V was shortened by 3 bases and J by 3 bases, with 11 bases between the two germline ends. CDR1 and CDR2 (germline): KGHSY, FQNENV. This CDR3 is 14 amino acids long. For the CDR3, the DNA is TGTGCCAGCAGCCATGGCAGATTGGACTATGGCTACACCTTC. Protein: CASSHGRLDYGYTF.

CDR3 nucleotide sequence: TGCGCCAGCAGCTGGGGGACAGGGGGCGAGTACGAGCAGTACTTC. Translation: CASSWGTGGEYEQYF. This rearrangement joins TRBV5-1 to TRBJ2-7, with TRBD1 identical over 12 bases. Germline trimming cut 3 bases from V and 4 bases from J; bases unmatched to any gene: 5. Germline V lookup: CDR1 SGHRS, CDR2 YFSETQ. The CDR3 runs 15 residues.

The sample holds many counts of this clonotype. The gene calls are TRBV12-5 and TRBJ2-2; no firm D call. Per the germline V gene, CDR1 is LGHNT and CDR2 is FRNRAP. V lost 5 bases and J lost 3, with 4 bases in between. The CDR3 runs to 12 residues. The CDR3 region has the DNA TGTGCTAGTGGTCTAGACACCGGGGAGCTGTTTTTT. Translation: CASGLDTGELFF.

This clonotype was seen a few times. V is TRBV6-5 and J is TRBJ1-4, with TRBD1 matching over 7 bases. The CDR3 consists of 15 residues. The ends lost 2 bases at V and 4 bases at J; junction bases unmatched: 4. In germline, CDR1 is MNHEY, CDR2 SVGAGI. The CDR3 protein is CASSYVAGGNEKLFF. The CDR3 nucleotides read TGTGCCAGCAGTTACGTGGCAGGGGGTAATGAAAAACTGTTTTTT.

This clonotype turned up a few times. The chain employs TRBV11-2 and TRBJ2-5; D is tentatively TRBD1 or TRBD2 (7 bases each). V was pared by 8 bases and J by 4 bases, with 17 bases between. In germline, CDR1 is SGHAT, CDR2 FQNNGV. This CDR3 has 14 residues. In DNA, the CDR3 is TGTGCCAGCGGTGTGGCCAGGGGGGGAGAGACCCAGTACTTC. Amino acid sequence: CASGVARGGETQYF.

CDR3 nucleotide sequence: TGCAGCGCTGACCGGTACCAAGAGACCCAGTACTTC. It translates to CSADRYQETQYF. The chain joins TRBV29-1 to TRBJ2-5; no clear D gene. The CDR3 is 12 residues long. Per the germline V gene, CDR1 is SQVTM and CDR2 is ANQGSEA. V was trimmed by 7 bases and J by 0 bases, leaving 9 bases between them.

This clonotype was seen repeatedly, ten times or more. V is TRBV5-1 and J is TRBJ1-5, with D possibly being TRBD1 (5 bases). The CDR3 has 14 residues. Deletions cut 2 bases from V and 9 bases from J, with 15 bases between. The germline V gene encodes CDR1 SGHRS and CDR2 YFSETQ. CDR3 sequence reads: CASSFKGVDGPQHF. The DNA for the CDR3 is TGCGCCAGCAGCTTCAAAGGGGTGGATGGGCCCCAGCATTTT. The entire variable domain, with the rest obtained from reference TRBV5-1 and TRBJ1-5, is as follows: KAGVTQTPRYLIKTRGQQVTLSCSPISGHRSVSWYQQTPGQGLQFLFEYFSETQRNKGNFPGRFSGRQFSNSRSEMNVSTLELGDSALYLCASSFKGVDGPQHFGDGTRLSIL.

This clonotype was counted many times. J is TRBJ2-2 and V is TRBV4-1; the D call may be TRBD1 or TRBD2 (5 bases each). The V end was cut by 0 bases, the J end by 5 bases, with 7 bases between. This CDR3 region has 14 residues. CDR1 is MGHRA and CDR2 is YSYEKL in the germline V gene. The CDR3 region has the DNA TGCGCCAGCAGCCAAGAGGGACGTACCGGGGAGCTGTTTTTT. Translating it yields CASSQEGRTGELFF.

The CDR3 loop reads CASSLSGAEAFF. The DNA for the CDR3 is TGTGCCAGCAGCTTATCCGGGGCTGAAGCTTTCTTT. V gene TRBV7-9 combines with J gene TRBJ1-1; D is unresolved. V shed 2 bases and J shed 6 bases, with 7 bases lying between them. CDR3 length: 12 residues. CDR1 and CDR2 (germline): SEHNR, FQNEAQ (reference sequence).

This sequence joins TRBV12-3 or TRBV12-4 and TRBJ2-3; TRBD2 matches 7 bases. CDR3 length: 14 amino acids. The V and J ends lost 6 bases and 1 base, in that order; junction bases with no gene match: 4. The CDR3 DNA reads TGTGCCAGCAGACCAGCGGGGCGCACAGATACGCAGTATTTT. Amino acid sequence: CASRPAGRTDTQYF.

The chain combines TRBV7-6 with TRBJ1-1; TRBD1 agrees at 9 bases. CDR3 length: 16 amino acids. Per the germline V gene, CDR1 is SGHVS and CDR2 is FNYEAQ. V lost 5 bases and J lost 6; bases outside the gene matches: 13. CDR3 sequence reads: CASSPRDRALVAEAFF. CDR3 nucleotides: TGTGCCAGCAGCCCCCGGGACAGGGCCTTAGTCGCTGAAGCTTTCTTT.

V usage is TRBV4-1 and J usage is TRBJ1-1; D possibly corresponds to TRBD1 (5 bases). Per germline, CDR1 MGHRA and CDR2 YSYEKL. Trimming left V 1 base short and J 3 bases short, with 12 bases between. The CDR3 extends over 15 amino acids. The CDR3 loop reads CASSQGRGIYTEAFF. For the CDR3, the DNA is TGCGCCAGCAGCCAAGGGAGGGGCATCTACACTGAAGCTTTCTTT.

Ten or more counts support this clonotype. The chain has TRBV29-1 and TRBJ1-2, with D uncertain. There are 14 residues in the CDR3. V was cut by 4 bases and J by 0 bases, with 12 bases left in between. CDR1 and CDR2 (germline): SQVTM, ANQGSEA. In nucleotides, the CDR3 is TGCAGCGTTGTAAATAGCATGGCTAACTATGGCTACACCTTC. It translates to CSVVNSMANYGYTF.

This clonotype was seen a handful of times. The rearrangement links TRBV4-1 to TRBJ1-2, with D tentatively TRBD1 (6 bases). V was pared by 0 bases and J by 4 bases, with 12 bases between. The germline V gene has CDR1 MGHRA and CDR2 YSYEKL. The CDR3 consists of 15 residues. The CDR3: CASSQDGGGSYGYTF. CDR3 bases: TGCGCCAGCAGCCAAGATGGAGGGGGAAGCTATGGCTACACCTTC.

This clonotype was seen repeatedly, ten times or more. The V and J genes are TRBV10-3 and TRBJ2-7, with 8 bases identical to TRBD1. The CDR3 is 13 residues long. J was trimmed by 1 base and V by 8 bases; bases with no gene match: 4. Germline V gives CDR1 ENHRY, CDR2 SYGVKD. CDR3 protein: CAISRDRSYEQYF. Written as DNA, the CDR3 is TGTGCCATCTCCCGGGACAGGTCCTACGAGCAGTACTTC.

This clonotype appeared a few times. V gene TRBV7-2 combines with J gene TRBJ2-7, with 7 bases lining up with TRBD1. Germline V CDR1 and CDR2: SGHTA, FQGNSA. Trimming took 2 bases from V and 2 from J; bases not matched to a gene: 12. The CDR3 is made up of 17 amino acids. The CDR3 DNA reads as TGTGCCAGCAGCTTACCGATTACCGGGACAGTTACCTACGAGCAGTACTTC. It is translated as CASSLPITGTVTYEQYF.

This clonotype was observed many times. Compared with germline, one end of the junction differs, possibly owing to a read error. The V and J genes are TRBV7-9 and TRBJ2-3; D unclear. This CDR3 has 12 residues. CDR1 and CDR2 (germline): SEHNR, FQNEAQ (reference sequence). The CDR3 DNA follows: TGTGCCAGCAGGATTGACTCCCCATGGATGCATTTT. Translation gives CASRIDSPWMHF.

In this sample, this clonotype turned up many times. The chain couples TRBV29-1 to TRBJ2-5; weak D call: TRBD2 (6 bases). Germline-derived CDR1 and CDR2 are SQVTM and ANQGSEA. The CDR3 loop spans 11 amino acids. V was clipped by 2 bases and J by 12 bases, with 13 bases between them. CDR3 nucleotides: TGCAGCGTTGAAATGGGGGGACCGAAGTACTTC. Its translation is CSVEMGGPKYF.

CDR3 bases: TGTGCCACCACCCGCGACCAAGAGACCCAGTACTTC. Its translation is CATTRDQETQYF. This sequence joins TRBV10-3 and TRBJ2-5; D unclear. CDR3 length: 12 residues. The V gene's germline CDR1 is ENHRY and CDR2 SYGVKD. V was pared by 10 bases and J by 0 bases, with 9 bases between.

This clonotype was counted only a few times. The genes are TRBV29-1 and TRBJ2-3; 10 bases agree with TRBD2. From germline, CDR1 is SQVTM and CDR2 ANQGSEA. This CDR3 spans 15 amino acids. Losses at the gene ends were 3 bases for V and 1 base for J; bases not matched to a gene: 4. CDR3 protein: CSVERTSGGTDTQYF. DNA for the CDR3: TGCAGCGTTGAGAGGACTAGCGGAGGCACAGATACGCAGTATTTT.